This T cell receptor beta chain was captured by sequencing in a study of cytomegalovirus exposure and HLA in healthy donors. General study findings and limits: Subsequent analysis showed first-cohort TCR clusters tending to co-occur in some 120 validation repertoires. There were around 160 TCR beta chains listed as cytomegalovirus-associated.

Trimming took 5 bases from V and 5 from J; bases not matched to a gene: 15. The CDR3 loop spans 16 amino acids. The germline V gene encodes CDR1 SEHNR and CDR2 FQNEAQ (reference sequence). Measured with immunoSEQ multiplex PCR; TCRdb has only the in-frame clones, and not every one. The sample holds fewer than 130,000 clones; around 89% are singletons and the top ten take almost 1.5%. With respect to this clone: Its antigen is as yet unknown.

This clonotype was sampled from a woman aged 25 to 39 in good health and CMV-seropositive. The rearrangement joins TRBV7-9 to TRBJ2-7; 7 bases match TRBD2. Input material: PBMCs. Here the CDR3 DNA reads TGTGCCAGCAGCCCGTTGGGAGGGCAGGTCGGTAACGAGCAGTACTTC. Its protein product is CASSPLGGQVGNEQYF.